A single sample is the source of the 9 T cell receptor beta chains below, sequenced in a study of cytomegalovirus exposure and HLA in healthy donors. PCR primers comprised 60 Vbeta and 13 Jbeta primers. Generated by immunoSEQ multiplex PCR, the TCRdb table keeps only in-frame clones and is missing some. The sample includes over 150,000 clones, over 70% of them seen just once. Sample: PBMCs. Every receptor here comes from a male donor in good health and CMV-seronegative.

The sample holds one count of this clone. The genes are TRBV9 and TRBJ2-7, with 10 bases identical to TRBD2. Germline lookup yields CDR1 SGDLS and CDR2 YYNGEE. This CDR3 is built from 15 residues. Trimming at V came to 3 bases and at J to 0 bases, leaving 3 bases not matched to a gene. CDR3 residues: CASSELAGSSYEQYF. CDR3 coding DNA: TGTGCCAGCAGCGAACTAGCGGGGAGCTCCTACGAGCAGTACTTC.

As concerns this clone: An end of the junction differs from the germline gene, which may be a read error. The chain is built from TRBV7-9 and TRBJ2-3; D is perhaps TRBD1 (5 bases). CDR1 is SEHNR and CDR2 is FQNEAQ in the germline V gene (reference sequence). The CDR3 covers 16 residues. Here the CDR3 DNA reads TGTTCCAGCAGTCACAATAGACAGCCGAGCACAGATACGCAGTATTTT. Amino acid sequence: CSSSHNRQPSTDTQYF.

V is TRBV6-6 and J is TRBJ1-5, with D unclear. This CDR3 contains 15 residues. Germline lookup yields CDR1 MNHNY and CDR2 SVGAGI (reference sequence). Trimming removed 2 bases at V and 0 bases at J, with 8 bases between. CDR3 DNA: TGTGCCAGCAGTTACCCCCCTTCTAGCAATCAGCCCCAGCATTTT. Translated: CASSYPPSSNQPQHF.

This chain uses TRBV4-1 with TRBJ2-7, with a weak D call TRBD2 (5 bases). The CDR3 runs to 15 residues. Trimming stripped 1 base from V and 3 bases from J, with 13 bases between. Germline values: CDR1 MGHRA, CDR2 YSYEKL. The CDR3 loop reads CASSQGRGLGYEQYF. The CDR3 coding sequence is TGCGCCAGCAGCCAAGGAAGAGGGCTCGGCTACGAGCAGTACTTC.

The V call is TRBV19, the J call TRBJ1-5; perhaps TRBD1 as D (5 bases). Looked up from germline, CDR1 is LNHDA and CDR2 is SQIVND (reference sequence). The CDR3 has 15 residues. V lost 5 bases to trimming and J lost 1 base, with 12 bases between them. CDR3 nucleotide sequence: TGTGCCAGTAGTGCCGGGGGAAGGAGCAATCAGCCCCAGCATTTT. Its translation: CASSAGGRSNQPQHF. The full variable domain, with the rest looked up from reference TRBV19 and TRBJ1-5, is DGGITQSPKYLFRKEGQNVTLSCEQNLNHDAMYWYRQDPGQGLRLIYYSQIVNDFQKGDIAEGYSVSREKKESFPLTVTSAQKNPTAFYLCASSAGGRSNQPQHFGDGTRLSIL.

This clone came up once. V usage is TRBV27 and J usage is TRBJ2-4; D is unclear. Looked up from germline, CDR1 is MNHEY and CDR2 is SMNVEV (reference sequence). This CDR3 is 13 amino acids long. Between the trimmed V and J ends, which lost 5 bases and 0 bases, there was a span of 5 bases. The chain's CDR3 is CASSIEAKNIQYF. The CDR3 DNA reads as TGTGCCAGCAGTATAGAAGCCAAAAACATTCAGTACTTC.

This clone was observed a few times. The rearrangement links TRBV9 to TRBJ1-4; 8 bases fit TRBD1. The CDR3 has 16 residues. Germline values: CDR1 SGDLS, CDR2 YYNGEE. V lost 3 bases, J lost 6 bases, and 10 bases stayed unmatched. Here the CDR3 DNA reads TGTGCCAGCAGCGCCTACACCGGGACAGGTGATGAAAAACTGTTTTTT. This codes for CASSAYTGTGDEKLFF.

The chain combines TRBV4-2 with TRBJ2-1, with 7 bases lining up with TRBD2. V shed 0 bases, J shed 6 bases, and the junction held 8 bases outside the gene matches. This CDR3 contains 16 residues. The germline V gene encodes CDR1 LGHNA and CDR2 YNFKEQ. In nucleotides, the CDR3 is TGTGCCAGCAGCCAAGATATGAGCGGGACTCGCAATGAGCAGTTCTTC. It translates to CASSQDMSGTRNEQFF.

The chain carries TRBV2 and TRBJ2-2; 7 bases line up with TRBD1. The CDR3 has 13 amino acids. The germline V gene encodes CDR1 SNHLY and CDR2 FYNNEI. Unmatched junction bases numbered 4, after V lost 8 bases and J lost 4 bases. The CDR3 DNA follows: TGTGCCAGCGGGACAGTGAGCACCGGGGAGCTGTTTTTT. Its translation: CASGTVSTGELFF.